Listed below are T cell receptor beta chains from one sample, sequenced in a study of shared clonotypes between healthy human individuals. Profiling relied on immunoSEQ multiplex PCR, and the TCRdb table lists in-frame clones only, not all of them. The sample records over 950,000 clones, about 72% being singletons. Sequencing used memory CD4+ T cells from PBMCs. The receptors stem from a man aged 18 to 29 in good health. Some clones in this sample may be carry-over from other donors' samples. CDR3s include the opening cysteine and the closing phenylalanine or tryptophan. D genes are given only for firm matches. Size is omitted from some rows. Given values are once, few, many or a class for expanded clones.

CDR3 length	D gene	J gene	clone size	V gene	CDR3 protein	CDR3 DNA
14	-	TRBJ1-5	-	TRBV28	CASSPSGGNQPQHF	TGTGCCAGCAGCCCCTCCGGGGGCAATCAGCCCCAGCATTTT
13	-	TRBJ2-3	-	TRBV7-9	CASSLEYPDTQYF	TGTGCCAGCAGCTTAGAGTACCCAGATACGCAGTATTTT
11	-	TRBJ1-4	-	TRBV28	CAVAGHEKLFF	TGTGCCGTGGCAGGGCATGAAAAACTGTTTTTT
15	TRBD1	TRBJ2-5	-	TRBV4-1	CASSRLSGQQETQYF	TGCGCCAGCAGCCGCCTATCGGGACAGCAAGAGACCCAGTACTTC
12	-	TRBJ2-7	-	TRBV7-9	CASSFQNYEQYF	TGTGCCAGCAGCTTTCAGAACTACGAGCAGTACTTC
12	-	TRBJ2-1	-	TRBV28	CASSLGVNEQFF	TGTGCCAGCAGCCTCGGGGTAAATGAGCAGTTCTTC
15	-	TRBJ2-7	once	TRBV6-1	CASRLTISNSYEQYF	TGTGCCAGCAGACTCACTATAAGCAACTCCTACGAGCAGTACTTC
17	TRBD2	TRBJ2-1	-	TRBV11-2	CASSSRTSGDSYNEQFF	TGTGCCAGCAGCTCAAGGACTAGCGGGGACTCCTACAATGAGCAGTTCTTC
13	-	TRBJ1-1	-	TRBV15	CATSRDVGSEAFF	TGTGCCACCAGCAGAGATGTGGGCAGTGAAGCTTTCTTT
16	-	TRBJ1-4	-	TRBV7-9	CASSLGYREPNEKLFF	TGTGCCAGCAGCTTAGGGTACAGGGAACCTAATGAAAAACTGTTTTTT
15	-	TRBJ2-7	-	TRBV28	CASRRTGSVPYEQYF	TGTGCCAGCAGGCGCACAGGGAGTGTACCCTACGAGCAGTACTTC
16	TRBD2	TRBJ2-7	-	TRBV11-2	CASSPGTSGTPYEQYF	TGTGCCAGCAGCCCCGGGACTAGCGGGACTCCATACGAGCAGTACTTC
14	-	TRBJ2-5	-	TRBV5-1	CASYEGSTQETQYF	TGCGCCAGCTATGAGGGGAGCACCCAAGAGACCCAGTACTTC
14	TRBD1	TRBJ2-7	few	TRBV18	CASSPGDRLTEQYF	TGTGCCAGCTCACCAGGGGACAGGCTGACCGAGCAGTACTTC
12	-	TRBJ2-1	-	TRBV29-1	CSVDIQFIEQFF	TGCAGCGTTGATATCCAGTTTATTGAGCAGTTCTTC
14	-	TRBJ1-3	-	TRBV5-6	CASSRKSSGNTIYF	TGTGCCAGCAGCCGAAAGAGCTCTGGAAACACCATATATTTT
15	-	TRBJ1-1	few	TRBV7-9	CASTSGQSPNTEAFF	TGTGCCAGCACATCTGGGCAGTCCCCTAACACTGAAGCTTTCTTT
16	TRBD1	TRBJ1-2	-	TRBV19	CASSISGTGGNYGYTF	TGTGCCAGTAGTATATCCGGGACAGGGGGCAACTATGGCTACACCTTC
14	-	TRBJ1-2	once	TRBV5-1	CASSQSYRVSGYTF	TGCGCCAGCAGCCAGTCCTACAGGGTTTCTGGCTACACCTTC
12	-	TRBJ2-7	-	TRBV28	CASSSVYYEQYF	TGTGCCAGCAGTTCCGTCTACTACGAGCAGTACTTC
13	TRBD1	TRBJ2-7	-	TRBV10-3	CAIAPGGLDEQYF	TGTGCCATCGCGCCAGGGGGCTTGGACGAGCAGTACTTC
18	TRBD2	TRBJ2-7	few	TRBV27	CASSLGGLMTGGLWEQYF	TGTGCCAGCAGCCTAGGGGGGTTGATGACGGGAGGGCTATGGGAGCAGTACTTC
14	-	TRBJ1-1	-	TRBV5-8	CASSTGQLNTEAFF	TGTGCCAGCAGCACCGGACAGTTGAACACTGAAGCTTTCTTT
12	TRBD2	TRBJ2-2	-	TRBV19	CASGTSGGELFF	TGTGCCAGTGGAACTAGCGGCGGGGAGCTGTTTTTT
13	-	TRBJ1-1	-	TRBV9	CASSVADGTEAFF	TGTGCCAGCAGCGTAGCTGATGGCACTGAAGCTTTCTTT
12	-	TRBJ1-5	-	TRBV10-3	CAISEGGQPQHF	TGTGCCATCAGTGAGGGGGGTCAGCCCCAGCATTTT
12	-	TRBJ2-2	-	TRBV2	CASSVGVGELFF	TGTGCCAGCAGTGTAGGTGTCGGGGAGCTGTTTTTT
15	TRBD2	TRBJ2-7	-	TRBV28	CASSSPGTTPYEQYF	TGTGCCAGCAGTTCTCCCGGGACTACCCCCTACGAGCAGTACTTC
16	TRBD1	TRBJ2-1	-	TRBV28	CASSPGTGGNYNEQFF	TGTGCCAGCAGTCCCGGGACAGGGGGCAACTACAATGAGCAGTTCTTC
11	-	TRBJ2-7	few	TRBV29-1	CSVAGLHEQYF	TGCAGCGTTGCCGGGTTGCACGAGCAGTACTTC
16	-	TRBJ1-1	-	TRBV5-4	CASSLAAGRRNTEAFF	TGTGCCAGCAGCTTGGCCGCCGGACGGAGGAACACTGAAGCTTTCTTT
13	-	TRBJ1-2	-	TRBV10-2	CASSGQTGYGYTF	TGCGCCAGCAGTGGGCAAACAGGGTATGGCTACACCTTC
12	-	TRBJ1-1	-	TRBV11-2	CASSLRDTEAFF	TGTGCCAGCAGCTTAAGGGACACTGAAGCTTTCTTT
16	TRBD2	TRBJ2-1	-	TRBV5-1	CASSPLAGVSYNEQFF	TGCGCCAGCAGCCCACTAGCGGGAGTCTCGTACAATGAGCAGTTCTTC
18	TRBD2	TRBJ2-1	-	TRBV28	CASTPGGTSGRTYNEQFF	TGTGCCAGCACCCCCGGCGGGACTAGCGGGAGGACCTACAATGAGCAGTTCTTC
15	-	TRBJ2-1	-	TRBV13	CASSLSLISNNEQFF	TGTGCCAGCAGCTTATCCCTCATCTCGAACAATGAGCAGTTCTTC
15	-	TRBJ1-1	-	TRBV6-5	CASSYSAVRATEAFF	TGTGCCAGCAGTTACTCGGCAGTCAGGGCCACTGAAGCTTTCTTT
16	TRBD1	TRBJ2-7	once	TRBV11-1	CASSSRLPRTGNEQYF	TGTGCCAGCAGCTCCCGCCTGCCCCGGACAGGAAACGAGCAGTACTTC
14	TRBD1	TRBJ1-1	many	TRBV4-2	CASSQETGITEAFF	TGTGCCAGCAGCCAAGAGACAGGGATCACTGAAGCTTTCTTT
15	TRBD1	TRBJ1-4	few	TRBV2	CASSLQTGSGEKLFF	TGTGCCAGCAGCCTCCAGACAGGGTCGGGCGAAAAACTGTTTTTT
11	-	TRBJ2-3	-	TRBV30	CAWMLVDTQYF	TGTGCCTGGATGTTGGTGGATACGCAGTATTTT
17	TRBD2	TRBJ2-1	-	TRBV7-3	CASSFTGTSGTLGEQFF	TGTGCCAGCAGCTTTACCGGGACTAGCGGGACCCTTGGTGAGCAGTTCTTC
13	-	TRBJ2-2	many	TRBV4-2	CASSQADTGELFF	TGTGCCAGCAGCCAAGCCGACACCGGGGAGCTGTTTTTT
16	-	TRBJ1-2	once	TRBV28	CASSPPLDRGAYGYTF	TGTGCCAGCAGTCCACCGCTCGACAGAGGGGCCTATGGCTACACCTTC
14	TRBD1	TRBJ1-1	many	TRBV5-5	CASSLGDRYTEAFF	TGTGCCAGCAGCTTGGGGGACAGGTACACTGAAGCTTTCTTT
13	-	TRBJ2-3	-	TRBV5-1	CASSLEGEDTQYF	TGCGCCAGCAGCTTGGAGGGGGAAGATACGCAGTATTTT
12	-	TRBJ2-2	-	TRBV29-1	CSVGWDTGELFF	TGCAGCGTTGGGTGGGACACCGGGGAGCTGTTTTTT
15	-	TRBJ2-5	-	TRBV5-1	CASSFQGHLQETQYF	TGCGCCAGCAGCTTTCAGGGACACCTACAAGAGACCCAGTACTTC
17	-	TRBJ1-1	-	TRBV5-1	CASSPGPTAGSYTEAFF	TGCGCCAGCAGCCCTGGGCCCACAGCAGGGTCATACACTGAAGCTTTCTTT
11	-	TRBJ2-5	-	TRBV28	CASKAEETQYF	TGTGCCAGCAAGGCTGAGGAGACCCAGTACTTC
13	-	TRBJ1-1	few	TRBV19	CASSPRGLPPAFF	TGTGCCAGTAGCCCTCGGGGCCTCCCACCAGCTTTCTTT
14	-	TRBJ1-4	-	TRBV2	CASLVDLINEKLFF	TGTGCCAGCTTGGTCGACCTGATTAATGAAAAACTGTTTTTT
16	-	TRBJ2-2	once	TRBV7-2	CASSFTTLANTGELFF	TGTGCCAGCAGCTTCACGACACTCGCGAACACCGGGGAGCTGTTTTTT
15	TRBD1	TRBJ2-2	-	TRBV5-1	CASSTMTGRTGELFF	TGCGCCAGCAGCACCATGACAGGGAGAACCGGGGAGCTGTTTTTT
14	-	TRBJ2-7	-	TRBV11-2	CASRGEDSPYEQYF	TGTGCCAGCCGTGGAGAGGACAGTCCTTACGAGCAGTACTTC
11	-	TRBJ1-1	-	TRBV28	CASRLQAKAFF	TGTGCCAGCAGGCTTCAGGCAAAGGCTTTCTTT
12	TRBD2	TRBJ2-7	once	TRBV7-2	CASSLGPSGRHF	TGTGCCAGCAGCTTAGGTCCTAGCGGGAGGCACTTC
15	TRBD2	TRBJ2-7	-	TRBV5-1	CASSLGGRAPYEQYF	TGCGCCAGCAGCTTAGGAGGGAGGGCCCCCTACGAGCAGTACTTC
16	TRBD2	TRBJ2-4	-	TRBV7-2	CASSLSRGRGGNIQYF	TGTGCCAGCAGCTTATCGCGCGGGAGGGGAGGGAACATTCAGTACTTC